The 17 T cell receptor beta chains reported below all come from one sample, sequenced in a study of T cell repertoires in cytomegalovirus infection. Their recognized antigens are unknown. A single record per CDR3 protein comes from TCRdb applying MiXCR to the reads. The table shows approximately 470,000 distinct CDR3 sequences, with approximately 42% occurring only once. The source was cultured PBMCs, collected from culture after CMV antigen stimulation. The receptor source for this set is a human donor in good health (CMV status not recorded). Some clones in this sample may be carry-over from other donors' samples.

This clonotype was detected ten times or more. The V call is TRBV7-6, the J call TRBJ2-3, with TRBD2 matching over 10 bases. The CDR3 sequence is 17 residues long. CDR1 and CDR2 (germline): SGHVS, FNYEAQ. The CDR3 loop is CAIRGLASGSPGDTQYF. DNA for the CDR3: TGTGCTATCCGAGGATTGGCTAGCGGGAGCCCCGGGGATACGCAGTATTTT.

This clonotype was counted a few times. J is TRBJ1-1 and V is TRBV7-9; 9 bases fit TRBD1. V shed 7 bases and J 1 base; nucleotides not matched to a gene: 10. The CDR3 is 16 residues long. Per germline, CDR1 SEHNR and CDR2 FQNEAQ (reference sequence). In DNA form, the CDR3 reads TGTGCCAGCACCACTGATCCGGGACAGGGGAACACTGAAGCTTTCTTT. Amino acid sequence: CASTTDPGQGNTEAFF.

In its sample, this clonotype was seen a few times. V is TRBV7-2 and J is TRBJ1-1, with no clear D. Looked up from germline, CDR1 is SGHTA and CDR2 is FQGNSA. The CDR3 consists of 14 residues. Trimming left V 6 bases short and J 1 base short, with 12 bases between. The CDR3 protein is CASRPIPGNTEAFF. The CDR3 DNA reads TGTGCCAGCAGACCCATCCCGGGGAACACTGAAGCTTTCTTT.

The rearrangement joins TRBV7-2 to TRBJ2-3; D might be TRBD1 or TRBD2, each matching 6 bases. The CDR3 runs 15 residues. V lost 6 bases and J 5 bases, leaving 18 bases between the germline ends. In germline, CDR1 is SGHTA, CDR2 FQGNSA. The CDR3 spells CASRKNPGARDTQYF. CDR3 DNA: TGTGCCAGCAGAAAAAATCCGGGGGCCAGAGATACGCAGTATTTT.

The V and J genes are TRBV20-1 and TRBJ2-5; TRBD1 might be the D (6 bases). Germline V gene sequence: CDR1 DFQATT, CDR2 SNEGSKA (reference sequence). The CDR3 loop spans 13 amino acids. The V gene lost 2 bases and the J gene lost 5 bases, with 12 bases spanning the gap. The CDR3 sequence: CSARLTGGETQYF. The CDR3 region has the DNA TGCAGTGCTAGACTGACTGGGGGCGAGACCCAGTACTTC.

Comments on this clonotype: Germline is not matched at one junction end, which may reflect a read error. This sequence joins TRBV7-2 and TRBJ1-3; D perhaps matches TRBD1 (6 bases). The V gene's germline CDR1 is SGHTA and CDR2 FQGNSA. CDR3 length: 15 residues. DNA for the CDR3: TGTGCCAGCAGCACGACGGGGGCAGGCGGAAACACCCTATATTTT. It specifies CASSTTGAGGNTLYF.

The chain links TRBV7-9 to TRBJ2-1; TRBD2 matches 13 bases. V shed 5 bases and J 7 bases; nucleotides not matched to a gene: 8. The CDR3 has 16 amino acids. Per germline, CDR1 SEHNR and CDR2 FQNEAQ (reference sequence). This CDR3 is CASSPRGLAGTNEQFF. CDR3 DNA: TGTGCCAGCAGCCCCCGGGGACTAGCGGGAACGAATGAGCAGTTCTTC.

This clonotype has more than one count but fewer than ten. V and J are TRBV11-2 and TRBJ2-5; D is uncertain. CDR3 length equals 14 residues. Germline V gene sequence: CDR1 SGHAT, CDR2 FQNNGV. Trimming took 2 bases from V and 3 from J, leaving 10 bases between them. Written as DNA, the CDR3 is TGTGCCAGCAGCTTAAGTGCAGCAGAAGAGACCCAGTACTTC. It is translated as CASSLSAAEETQYF.

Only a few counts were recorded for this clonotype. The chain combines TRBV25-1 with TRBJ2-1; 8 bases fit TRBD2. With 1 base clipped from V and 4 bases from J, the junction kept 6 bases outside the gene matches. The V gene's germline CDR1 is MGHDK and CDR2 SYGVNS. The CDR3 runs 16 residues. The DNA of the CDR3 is TGTGCCAGCAGTGAATCTCTAGCGGGCCGATACAATGAGCAGTTCTTC. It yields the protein CASSESLAGRYNEQFF.

The CDR3 is CASSSASFSGANVLTF. The CDR3 bases are TGTGCCAGCAGTTCCGCGAGTTTTTCTGGGGCCAACGTCCTGACTTTC. The chain joins TRBV28 to TRBJ2-6; no clear D. Germline V gives CDR1 MDHEN, CDR2 SYDVKM. The CDR3 totals 16 residues. Trimming pared 4 bases from V and 1 base from J, leaving 11 bases between.

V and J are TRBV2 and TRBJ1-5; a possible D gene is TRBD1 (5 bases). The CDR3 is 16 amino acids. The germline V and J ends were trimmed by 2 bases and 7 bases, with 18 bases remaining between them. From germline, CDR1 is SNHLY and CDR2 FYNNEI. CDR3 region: CASSESRVGEGQPQHF. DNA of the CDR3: TGTGCCAGCAGTGAATCCCGGGTAGGGGAGGGACAGCCCCAGCATTTT.

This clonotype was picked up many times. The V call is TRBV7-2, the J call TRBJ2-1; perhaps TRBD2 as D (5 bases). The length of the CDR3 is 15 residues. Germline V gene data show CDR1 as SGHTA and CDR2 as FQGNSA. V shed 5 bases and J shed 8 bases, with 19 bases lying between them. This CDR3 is CASSPSSAGGHEQFF. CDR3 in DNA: TGTGCCAGCAGCCCGAGTAGCGCCGGAGGACATGAGCAGTTCTTC.

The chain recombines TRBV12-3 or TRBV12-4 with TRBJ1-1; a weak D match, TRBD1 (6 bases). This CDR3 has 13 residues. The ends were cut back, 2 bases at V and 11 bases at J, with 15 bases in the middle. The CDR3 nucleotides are TGTGCCAGCAGTTTAATCCCCGCAGGGGTTGCTTTCTTT. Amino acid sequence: CASSLIPAGVAFF.

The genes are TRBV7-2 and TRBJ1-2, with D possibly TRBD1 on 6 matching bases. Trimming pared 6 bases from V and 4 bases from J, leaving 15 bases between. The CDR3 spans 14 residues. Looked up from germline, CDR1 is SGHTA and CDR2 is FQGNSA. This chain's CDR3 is CASRVMGGAYGYTF. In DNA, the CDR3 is TGTGCCAGCAGGGTCATGGGGGGCGCCTATGGCTACACCTTC.

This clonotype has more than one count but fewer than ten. The CDR3 is CASSRGTGALSHGYTF. The CDR3 DNA reads TGTGCCAGCAGTCGAGGGACAGGGGCGTTGAGCCATGGCTACACCTTC. The genes are TRBV2 and TRBJ1-2; 10 positions agree with TRBD1. V gave up 5 bases and J gave up 6 bases; unmatched junction bases: 12. Germline V gene data show CDR1 as SNHLY and CDR2 as FYNNEI. CDR3 length equals 16 residues.

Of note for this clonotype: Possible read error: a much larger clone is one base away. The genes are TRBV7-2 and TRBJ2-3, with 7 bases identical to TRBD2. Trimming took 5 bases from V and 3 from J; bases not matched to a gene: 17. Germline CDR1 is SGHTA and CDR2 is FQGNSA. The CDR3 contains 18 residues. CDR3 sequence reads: CASSGRTRGSSPTDTQYF. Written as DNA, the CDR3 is TGTGCCAGCAGCGGACGGACTAGAGGGAGTTCCCCAACAGATACGCAGTATTTT.

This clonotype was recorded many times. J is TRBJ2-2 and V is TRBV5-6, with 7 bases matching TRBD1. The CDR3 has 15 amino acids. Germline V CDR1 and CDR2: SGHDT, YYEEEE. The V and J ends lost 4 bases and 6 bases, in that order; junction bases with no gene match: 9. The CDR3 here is CASSPLTGDPGELFF. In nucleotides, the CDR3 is TGTGCCAGCAGCCCTTTAACAGGGGACCCCGGGGAGCTGTTTTTT.